A selection of T cell receptor beta chains follows, all from one sample in a study of regulatory T cells in long-lasting Graves disease. MiXCR, run by TCRdb on the multiplex PCR reads, gives a single entry per CDR3 protein. The sample shows around 400,000 distinct CDR3 sequences, 12% of them seen only once. This sample was shared with a second study, whose subject was T cells in Graves' hyperthyroidism and ophthalmopathy.

The sample was peripheral blood mononuclear cells (PBMCs), taken at new diagnosis, from a patient treated with antithyroid drugs. The source is a woman aged 18 to 35 with Graves disease. The CDR3 runs from the conserved cysteine through the conserved F or W. The order of the fields is CDR3 protein, CDR3 DNA, CDR3 length, clone size, D gene, J gene, V gene. The D gene is left open where the match is weak. Where a row states a size, it is once, few, many or the class of an expanded clone; other rows omit it.

cdr3_aa: CASSQDQAAMGETQYF
cdr3_nt: TGTGCCAGCAGCCAAGATCAAGCAGCGATGGGAGAGACCCAGTACTTC
cdr3_length: 16
clone_size: many
d_call: -
j_call: TRBJ2-5
v_call: TRBV3-1

cdr3_aa: CASSLTTADTQYF
cdr3_nt: TGTGCCAGCAGCCTCACCACGGCAGATACGCAGTATTTT
cdr3_length: 13
clone_size: few
d_call: -
j_call: TRBJ2-3
v_call: TRBV4-2

cdr3_aa: CASSPTESSGNTIYF
cdr3_nt: TGCGCCAGCAGCCCTACCGAGAGCTCTGGAAACACCATATATTTT
cdr3_length: 15
clone_size: -
d_call: -
j_call: TRBJ1-3
v_call: TRBV5-5

cdr3_aa: CASSLQTGSYTF
cdr3_nt: TGTGCCAGCAGTTTACAAACAGGGAGTTACACCTTC
cdr3_length: 12
clone_size: -
d_call: -
j_call: TRBJ1-2
v_call: TRBV12-3/TRBV12-4

cdr3_aa: CASSLARVGGYSNQPQHF
cdr3_nt: TGTGCCAGCAGCTTGGCCAGGGTTGGCGGATATAGCAATCAGCCCCAGCATTTT
cdr3_length: 18
clone_size: -
d_call: -
j_call: TRBJ1-5
v_call: TRBV5-8

cdr3_aa: CASSMTSGGASDTQYF
cdr3_nt: TGTGCCAGTAGTATGACTAGCGGGGGGGCCTCAGATACGCAGTATTTT
cdr3_length: 16
clone_size: once
d_call: TRBD2
j_call: TRBJ2-3
v_call: TRBV19

cdr3_aa: CSASKFSRSYNEQFF
cdr3_nt: TGCAGTGCTAGTAAATTCTCCCGCTCCTACAATGAGCAGTTCTTC
cdr3_length: 15
clone_size: -
d_call: -
j_call: TRBJ2-1
v_call: TRBV20-1

cdr3_aa: CASSFAGGSYVLFF
cdr3_nt: -
cdr3_length: 14
clone_size: many
d_call: -
j_call: TRBJ2-1
v_call: TRBV7-9

cdr3_aa: CSANGGPSGANVLTF
cdr3_nt: TGCAGTGCTAACGGGGGGCCCTCTGGGGCCAACGTCCTGACTTTC
cdr3_length: 15
clone_size: few
d_call: -
j_call: TRBJ2-6
v_call: TRBV20-1

cdr3_aa: CASSDSVIFDRGQDQPQHF
cdr3_nt: TGTGCCAGCAGTGACTCGGTAATCTTTGACAGGGGGCAGGATCAGCCCCAGCATTTT
cdr3_length: 19
clone_size: many
d_call: TRBD1
j_call: TRBJ1-5
v_call: TRBV6-4

cdr3_aa: CASSLARAGINTGELFF
cdr3_nt: TGTGCCAGCAGCTTAGCGCGGGCGGGGATAAACACCGGGGAGCTGTTTTTT
cdr3_length: 17
clone_size: many
d_call: -
j_call: TRBJ2-2
v_call: TRBV7-2

cdr3_aa: CASSVTPGSSSGYTF
cdr3_nt: TGTGCCAGCAGTGTGACCCCCGGGTCGTCGTCGGGCTACACCTTC
cdr3_length: 15
clone_size: many
d_call: -
j_call: TRBJ1-2
v_call: TRBV6-1

cdr3_aa: CASSLTSGGRKTGELFF
cdr3_nt: TGTGCCAGCAGTTTGACTAGCGGGGGTAGGAAGACCGGGGAGCTGTTTTTT
cdr3_length: 17
clone_size: few
d_call: TRBD2
j_call: TRBJ2-2
v_call: TRBV6-2/TRBV6-3

cdr3_aa: CASSGGLAGGFGETQYF
cdr3_nt: TGCGCCAGCAGCGGGGGACTAGCGGGAGGCTTTGGGGAGACCCAGTACTTC
cdr3_length: 17
clone_size: -
d_call: TRBD2
j_call: TRBJ2-5
v_call: TRBV5-1

cdr3_aa: CASSLGWGNERFF
cdr3_nt: TGTGCCAGCAGCTTAGGTTGGGGAAATGAGCGGTTCTTC
cdr3_length: 13
clone_size: once
d_call: -
j_call: TRBJ2-1
v_call: TRBV7-6

cdr3_aa: CASSYSLGESSYEQYF
cdr3_nt: TGTGCCAGCAGTTACTCACTTGGCGAAAGCTCCTACGAGCAGTACTTC
cdr3_length: 16
clone_size: few
d_call: -
j_call: TRBJ2-7
v_call: TRBV6-9

cdr3_aa: CASSQPGQSGNTIYF
cdr3_nt: TGTGCCAGCTCACAACCGGGACAATCTGGAAACACCATATATTTT
cdr3_length: 15
clone_size: -
d_call: -
j_call: TRBJ1-3
v_call: TRBV18

cdr3_aa: CASTSVGTPPYEQYF
cdr3_nt: TGTGCCAGCACCTCCGTTGGGACCCCACCCTACGAGCAGTACTTC
cdr3_length: 15
clone_size: -
d_call: -
j_call: TRBJ2-7
v_call: TRBV6-1

cdr3_aa: CASSQGLASYNEQFF
cdr3_nt: TGTGCCAGCAGCCAAGGACTAGCGTCGTACAATGAGCAGTTCTTC
cdr3_length: 15
clone_size: few
d_call: TRBD2
j_call: TRBJ2-1
v_call: TRBV6-2/TRBV6-3

cdr3_aa: CASGSGLADQPQHF
cdr3_nt: TGTGCTAGTGGTTCCGGCTTGGCAGATCAGCCCCAGCATTTT
cdr3_length: 14
clone_size: many
d_call: -
j_call: TRBJ1-5
v_call: TRBV12-5

cdr3_aa: CASSFEGPDTQYF
cdr3_nt: TGTGCCAGCAGTTTCGAGGGCCCAGATACGCAGTATTTT
cdr3_length: 13
clone_size: many
d_call: -
j_call: TRBJ2-3
v_call: TRBV28

cdr3_aa: CASSYSGGENTVELFF
cdr3_nt: TGTGCCAGCAGTTACTCGGGAGGGGAGAACACCGTGGAGCTGTTTTTT
cdr3_length: 16
clone_size: -
d_call: TRBD2
j_call: TRBJ2-2
v_call: TRBV6-2/TRBV6-3

cdr3_aa: CASSRTRSGNEQFF
cdr3_nt: TGTGCCAGCAGCCGGACTAGGTCAGGCAATGAGCAGTTCTTC
cdr3_length: 14
clone_size: many
d_call: TRBD2
j_call: TRBJ2-1
v_call: TRBV2

cdr3_aa: CASSGGQGNTEAFF
cdr3_nt: TGTGCCAGCAGTGGGGGGCAGGGGAACACTGAAGCTTTCTTT
cdr3_length: 14
clone_size: many
d_call: -
j_call: TRBJ1-1
v_call: TRBV7-3

cdr3_aa: CASSLTRRANTEAFF
cdr3_nt: TGTGCCAGCAGTTTGACACGCAGGGCGAACACTGAAGCTTTCTTT
cdr3_length: 15
clone_size: many
d_call: -
j_call: TRBJ1-1
v_call: TRBV12-3/TRBV12-4

cdr3_aa: CASSLDRGREETQYF
cdr3_nt: TGCGCCAGCAGCTTGGACAGGGGGCGTGAGGAGACCCAGTACTTC
cdr3_length: 15
clone_size: few
d_call: TRBD1
j_call: TRBJ2-5
v_call: TRBV5-1

cdr3_aa: CASSQIGTSIHEQYF
cdr3_nt: TGCGCCAGCAGCCAAATCGGGACTAGCATCCACGAGCAGTACTTC
cdr3_length: 15
clone_size: few
d_call: TRBD2
j_call: TRBJ2-7
v_call: TRBV4-1

cdr3_aa: CASSVGETSHYEQYF
cdr3_nt: TGTGCCAGCAGCGTAGGCGAGACTAGTCACTACGAGCAGTACTTC
cdr3_length: 15
clone_size: many
d_call: -
j_call: TRBJ2-7
v_call: TRBV9

cdr3_aa: CASSFGQGNYNEQFF
cdr3_nt: TGTGCCAGCAGCTTCGGACAGGGGAACTACAATGAGCAGTTCTTC
cdr3_length: 15
clone_size: many
d_call: TRBD1
j_call: TRBJ2-1
v_call: TRBV5-4

cdr3_aa: CASSYSSRGPGNTIYF
cdr3_nt: TGTGCCAGCAGTTACTCGAGCAGGGGGCCAGGAAACACCATATATTTT
cdr3_length: 16
clone_size: many
d_call: TRBD1
j_call: TRBJ1-3
v_call: TRBV6-5

cdr3_aa: CAWEQGANTEAFF
cdr3_nt: TGTGCCTGGGAGCAGGGGGCGAACACTGAAGCTTTCTTT
cdr3_length: 13
clone_size: many
d_call: TRBD1
j_call: TRBJ1-1
v_call: TRBV30

cdr3_aa: CATSRGRELAGSGELFF
cdr3_nt: TGTGCCACCAGCAGAGGGCGGGAACTAGCGGGATCCGGGGAGCTGTTTTTT
cdr3_length: 17
clone_size: few
d_call: TRBD2
j_call: TRBJ2-2
v_call: TRBV15

cdr3_aa: CASSLVNGYTF
cdr3_nt: TGTGCCAGCAGTTTAGTGAATGGCTACACCTTC
cdr3_length: 11
clone_size: many
d_call: -
j_call: TRBJ1-2
v_call: TRBV12-3/TRBV12-4

cdr3_aa: CASSQVPSGETQYF
cdr3_nt: TGTGCCAGCAGCCAAGTCCCGTCGGGCGAGACCCAGTACTTC
cdr3_length: 14
clone_size: many
d_call: -
j_call: TRBJ2-5
v_call: TRBV4-2

cdr3_aa: CASTSRRGTGQFADEKLFF
cdr3_nt: TGTGCCAGCACCTCCCGCCGTGGGACAGGGCAGTTTGCGGATGAAAAACTGTTTTTT
cdr3_length: 19
clone_size: many
d_call: TRBD1
j_call: TRBJ1-4
v_call: TRBV11-2

cdr3_aa: CASSLPAGGSYNEQFF
cdr3_nt: TGTGCCAGCAGCTTACCGGCAGGGGGCTCCTACAATGAGCAGTTCTTC
cdr3_length: 16
clone_size: -
d_call: TRBD1
j_call: TRBJ2-1
v_call: TRBV5-4

cdr3_aa: CASSLRPSGKDTDTQYF
cdr3_nt: TGTGCCAGCAGCTTAAGACCTAGCGGGAAAGACACAGATACGCAGTATTTT
cdr3_length: 17
clone_size: many
d_call: TRBD2
j_call: TRBJ2-3
v_call: TRBV7-3

cdr3_aa: CASSNGADEQFF
cdr3_nt: TGTGCCAGCAGCAACGGTGCAGACGAGCAGTTCTTC
cdr3_length: 12
clone_size: many
d_call: -
j_call: TRBJ2-1
v_call: TRBV7-9

cdr3_aa: CSATFPRGNYGYTF
cdr3_nt: TGCAGTGCCACATTTCCCAGGGGGAACTATGGCTACACCTTC
cdr3_length: 14
clone_size: many
d_call: TRBD1
j_call: TRBJ1-2
v_call: TRBV20-1

cdr3_aa: CASSHGTGSTQYF
cdr3_nt: TGTGCCAGCAGCCACGGGACAGGGTCGACCCAGTACTTC
cdr3_length: 13
clone_size: many
d_call: TRBD1
j_call: TRBJ2-5
v_call: TRBV7-9

cdr3_aa: CASSAGGTYEQYF
cdr3_nt: TGTGCCAGCAGTGCAGGAGGGACCTACGAGCAGTACTTC
cdr3_length: 13
clone_size: -
d_call: -
j_call: TRBJ2-7
v_call: TRBV25-1

cdr3_aa: CSAYTEAMSSYNEQFF
cdr3_nt: TGCAGTGCTTACACAGAGGCCATGAGCTCCTACAATGAGCAGTTCTTC
cdr3_length: 16
clone_size: -
d_call: -
j_call: TRBJ2-1
v_call: TRBV20-1

cdr3_aa: CASSSDPGTSGRWGVSYNEQFF
cdr3_nt: TGTGCCAGCAGCTCGGACCCCGGGACTAGCGGGAGATGGGGGGTCTCCTACAATGAGCAGTTCTTC
cdr3_length: 22
clone_size: few
d_call: TRBD2
j_call: TRBJ2-1
v_call: TRBV7-2

cdr3_aa: CASSYRTGLAEAFF
cdr3_nt: TGTGCCAGCAGTTACAGGACAGGGTTGGCTGAAGCTTTCTTT
cdr3_length: 14
clone_size: many
d_call: TRBD1
j_call: TRBJ1-1
v_call: TRBV6-5

cdr3_aa: CASSLGLQIQETQYF
cdr3_nt: TGTGCCAGCAGCTTAGGTCTCCAGATACAAGAGACCCAGTACTTC
cdr3_length: 15
clone_size: many
d_call: -
j_call: TRBJ2-5
v_call: TRBV11-3

cdr3_aa: CASRTVYQETQYF
cdr3_nt: TGTGCCAGCAGGACAGTGTACCAAGAGACCCAGTACTTC
cdr3_length: 13
clone_size: many
d_call: -
j_call: TRBJ2-5
v_call: TRBV2

cdr3_aa: CASSPSLTWNEQFF
cdr3_nt: TGTGCCAGCAGTCCCTCACTAACGTGGAATGAGCAGTTCTTC
cdr3_length: 14
clone_size: many
d_call: -
j_call: TRBJ2-1
v_call: TRBV27

cdr3_aa: CASKKMYTTEAFF
cdr3_nt: TGTGCCAGCAAGAAAATGTACACTACTGAAGCTTTCTTT
cdr3_length: 13
clone_size: -
d_call: -
j_call: TRBJ1-1
v_call: TRBV14

cdr3_aa: CASSLVGTSDEQFF
cdr3_nt: TGTGCCAGCAGCTTGGTTGGGACTAGCGATGAGCAGTTCTTC
cdr3_length: 14
clone_size: -
d_call: TRBD2
j_call: TRBJ2-1
v_call: TRBV5-6

cdr3_aa: CSANRPGQEKETQYF
cdr3_nt: TGCAGTGCTAATAGACCGGGACAGGAAAAAGAGACCCAGTACTTC
cdr3_length: 15
clone_size: many
d_call: TRBD1
j_call: TRBJ2-5
v_call: TRBV20-1

cdr3_aa: CASSFTSNEQFF
cdr3_nt: TGTGCCAGCAGCTTCACTAGCAATGAGCAGTTCTTC
cdr3_length: 12
clone_size: many
d_call: -
j_call: TRBJ2-1
v_call: TRBV13

cdr3_aa: CASSPAPAGAEAFF
cdr3_nt: TGTGCCAGCAGTCCCGCTCCGGCAGGAGCTGAAGCTTTCTTT
cdr3_length: 14
clone_size: many
d_call: -
j_call: TRBJ1-1
v_call: TRBV6-1

cdr3_aa: CSAAQDSNQPQHF
cdr3_nt: TGCAGTGCTGCGCAGGATAGCAATCAGCCCCAGCATTTT
cdr3_length: 13
clone_size: many
d_call: -
j_call: TRBJ1-5
v_call: TRBV20-1